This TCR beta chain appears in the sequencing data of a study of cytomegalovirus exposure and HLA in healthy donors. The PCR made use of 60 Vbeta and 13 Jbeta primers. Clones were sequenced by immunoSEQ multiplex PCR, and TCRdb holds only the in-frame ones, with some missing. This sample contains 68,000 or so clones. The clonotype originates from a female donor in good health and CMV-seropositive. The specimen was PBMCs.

The chain's CDR3 is CASSQWQGAGDGNQPQHF. The CDR3 bases are TGTGCCAGCAGCCAGTGGCAGGGGGCTGGTGATGGCAATCAGCCCCAGCATTTT. The chain has TRBV14 and TRBJ1-5, with TRBD1 matching over 8 bases. CDR1 SGHDN and CDR2 FVKESK come from the germline V gene. V dropped 3 bases and J dropped 2; count of bases not matched to a gene: 12. The CDR3 is made up of 18 amino acids.